This T cell receptor (beta chain) was sequenced during a study of blood T cell repertoires in COVID-19. Study-level information: There were acute and convalescent COVID-19 samples, and they came from the United States, Italy and Spain. From T cells, B-cell-depleted T cells, or PBMCs came the material, which was cDNA or gDNA.

In the original processing: Researchers report that nucleated cell counts were estimated from reference gene primer amplification. TCRdb keeps only in-frame clones here, not all; method: immunoSEQ multiplex PCR. The V and J calls and clone size are taken from that table; D and trimming were inferred from the DNA. The data contain about 120,000 clones, 85% of them singletons. Trimming cost V 0 bases and J 0 bases, with 18 bases left between them. CDR3 size: 19 residues. In germline, CDR1 is LNHNV, CDR2 YYDKDF (reference sequence). The chain joins TRBV15 to TRBJ1-3; D is possibly TRBD1 (5 bases). The specimen was peripheral blood. This TCR came from a man older than 75 with acute or convalescent COVID-19. CDR3 DNA sequence: TGTGCCACCAGCAGAGATAGGCGGCAGGGCTTAGCCTCTGGAAACACCATATATTTT. This codes for CATSRDRRQGLASGNTIYF.